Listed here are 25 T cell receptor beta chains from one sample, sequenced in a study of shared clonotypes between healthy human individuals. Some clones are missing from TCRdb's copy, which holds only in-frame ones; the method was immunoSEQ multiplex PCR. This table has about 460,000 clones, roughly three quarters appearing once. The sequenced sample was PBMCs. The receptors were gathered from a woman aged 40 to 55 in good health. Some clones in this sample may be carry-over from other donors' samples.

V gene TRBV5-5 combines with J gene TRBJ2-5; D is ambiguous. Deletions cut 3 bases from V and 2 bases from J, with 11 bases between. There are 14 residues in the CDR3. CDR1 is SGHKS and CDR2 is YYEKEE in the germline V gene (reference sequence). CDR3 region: CASSWEGRQETQYF. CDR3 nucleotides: TGTGCCAGCAGCTGGGAAGGACGGCAAGAGACCCAGTACTTC.

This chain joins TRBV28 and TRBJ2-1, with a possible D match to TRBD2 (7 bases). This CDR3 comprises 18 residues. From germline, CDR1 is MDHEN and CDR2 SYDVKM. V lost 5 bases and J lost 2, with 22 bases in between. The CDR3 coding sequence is TGTGCCAGCAGTCCCCCCGGGGGGCGACCAGTTACCTACAATGAGCAGTTCTTC. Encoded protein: CASSPPGGRPVTYNEQFF.

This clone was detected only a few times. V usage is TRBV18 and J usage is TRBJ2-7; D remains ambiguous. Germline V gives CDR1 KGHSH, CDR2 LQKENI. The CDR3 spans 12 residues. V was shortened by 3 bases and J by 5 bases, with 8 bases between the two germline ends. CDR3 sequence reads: CASSPTPNEQYF. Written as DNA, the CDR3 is TGTGCCAGCTCACCGACCCCCAACGAGCAGTACTTC.

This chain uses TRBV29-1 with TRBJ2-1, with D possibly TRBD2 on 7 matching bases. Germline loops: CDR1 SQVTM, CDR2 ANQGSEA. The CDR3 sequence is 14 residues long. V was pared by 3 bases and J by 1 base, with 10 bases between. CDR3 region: CSVDGGASYNEQFF. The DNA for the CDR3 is TGCAGCGTTGATGGGGGGGCTTCCTACAATGAGCAGTTCTTC.

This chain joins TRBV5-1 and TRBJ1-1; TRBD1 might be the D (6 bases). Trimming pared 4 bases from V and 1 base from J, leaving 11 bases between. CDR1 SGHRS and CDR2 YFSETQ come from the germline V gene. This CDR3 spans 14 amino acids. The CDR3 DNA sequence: TGCGCCAGCAGCGTGACAGGTGGGAACACTGAAGCTTTCTTT. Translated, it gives CASSVTGGNTEAFF.

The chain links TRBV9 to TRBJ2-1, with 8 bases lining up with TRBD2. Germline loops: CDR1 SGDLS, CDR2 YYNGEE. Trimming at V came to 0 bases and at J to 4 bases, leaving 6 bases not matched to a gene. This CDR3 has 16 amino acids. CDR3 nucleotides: TGTGCCAGCAGCGTAGCTCCGGCTAGCGGGTACAATGAGCAGTTCTTC. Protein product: CASSVAPASGYNEQFF. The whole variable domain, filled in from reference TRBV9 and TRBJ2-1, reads DSGVTQTPKHLITATGQRVTLRCSPRSGDLSVYWYQQSLDQGLQFLIQYYNGEERAKGNILERFSAQQFPDLHSELNLSSLELGDSALYFCASSVAPASGYNEQFFGPGTRLTVL.

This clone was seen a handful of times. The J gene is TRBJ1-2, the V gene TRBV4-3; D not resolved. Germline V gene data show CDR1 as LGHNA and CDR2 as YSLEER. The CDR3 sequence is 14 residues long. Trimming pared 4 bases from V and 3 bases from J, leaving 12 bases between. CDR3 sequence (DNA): TGCGCCAGCAGCCTCGCGGCGCAGGACTATGGCTACACCTTC. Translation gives CASSLAAQDYGYTF.

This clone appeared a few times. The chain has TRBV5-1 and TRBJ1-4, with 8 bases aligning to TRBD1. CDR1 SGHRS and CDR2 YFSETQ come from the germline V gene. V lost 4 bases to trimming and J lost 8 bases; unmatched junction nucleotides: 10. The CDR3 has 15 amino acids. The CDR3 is CASSRGQGGQEKLFF. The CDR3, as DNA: TGCGCCAGCAGCCGCGGACAGGGAGGCCAAGAAAAACTGTTTTTT. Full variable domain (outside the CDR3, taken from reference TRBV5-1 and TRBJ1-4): KAGVTQTPRYLIKTRGQQVTLSCSPISGHRSVSWYQQTPGQGLQFLFEYFSETQRNKGNFPGRFSGRQFSNSRSEMNVSTLELGDSALYLCASSRGQGGQEKLFFGSGTQLSVL.

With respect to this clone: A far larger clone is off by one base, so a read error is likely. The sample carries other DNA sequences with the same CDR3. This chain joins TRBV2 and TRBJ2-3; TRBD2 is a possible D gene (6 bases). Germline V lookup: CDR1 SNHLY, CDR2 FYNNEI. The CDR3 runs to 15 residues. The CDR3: CASSESSGSTDTQYF. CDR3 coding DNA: TGTGCCAGTAGTGAATCGAGCGGGAGCACAGATACGCAGTATTTT.

The CDR3 here is CASSPGGLVTYNEQFF. The CDR3 DNA reads TGTGCCAGCAGCCCAGGGGGACTAGTAACCTACAATGAGCAGTTCTTC. The rearrangement uses TRBV11-2 and TRBJ2-1; TRBD2 is a possible D gene (8 bases). CDR3 length: 16 amino acids. V lost 5 bases and J lost 2, with 16 bases in between. Germline values: CDR1 SGHAT, CDR2 FQNNGV.

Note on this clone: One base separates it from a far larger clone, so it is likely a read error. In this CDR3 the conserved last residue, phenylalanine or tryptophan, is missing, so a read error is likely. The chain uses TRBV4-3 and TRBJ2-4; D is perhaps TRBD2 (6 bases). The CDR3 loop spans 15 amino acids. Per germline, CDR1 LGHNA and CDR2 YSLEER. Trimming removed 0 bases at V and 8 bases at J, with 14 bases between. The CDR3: CASSQDGARGDIQYL. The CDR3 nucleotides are TGCGCCAGCAGCCAAGATGGGGCGCGCGGGGACATTCAGTACCTC.

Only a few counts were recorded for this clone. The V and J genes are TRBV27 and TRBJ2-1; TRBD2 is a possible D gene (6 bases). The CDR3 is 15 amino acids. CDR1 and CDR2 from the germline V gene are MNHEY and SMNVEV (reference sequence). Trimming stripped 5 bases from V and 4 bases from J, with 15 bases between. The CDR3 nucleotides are TGTGCCAGCAGTGCCCCCTTAGCGGATTACAATGAGCAGTTCTTC. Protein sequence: CASSAPLADYNEQFF.

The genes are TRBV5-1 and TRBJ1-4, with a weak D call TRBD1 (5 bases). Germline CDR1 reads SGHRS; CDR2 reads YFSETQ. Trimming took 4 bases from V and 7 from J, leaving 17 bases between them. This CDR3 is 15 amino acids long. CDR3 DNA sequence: TGCGCCAGCAGCGGGAAAAGACAGCATGGTGAAAAACTGTTTTTT. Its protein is CASSGKRQHGEKLFF. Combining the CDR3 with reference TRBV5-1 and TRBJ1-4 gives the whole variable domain KAGVTQTPRYLIKTRGQQVTLSCSPISGHRSVSWYQQTPGQGLQFLFEYFSETQRNKGNFPGRFSGRQFSNSRSEMNVSTLELGDSALYLCASSGKRQHGEKLFFGSGTQLSVL.

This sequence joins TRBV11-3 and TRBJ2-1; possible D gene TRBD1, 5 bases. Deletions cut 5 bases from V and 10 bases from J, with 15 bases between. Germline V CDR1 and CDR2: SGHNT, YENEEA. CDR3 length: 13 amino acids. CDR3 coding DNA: TGTGCCAGCAGCCCAACCGGACATATAGAGCAGTTCTTC. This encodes CASSPTGHIEQFF.

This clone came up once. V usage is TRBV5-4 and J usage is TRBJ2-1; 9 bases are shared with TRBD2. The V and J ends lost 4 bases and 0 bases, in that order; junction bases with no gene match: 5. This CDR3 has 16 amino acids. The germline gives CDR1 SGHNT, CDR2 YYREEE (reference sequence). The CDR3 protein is CASSKNSGSSYNEQFF. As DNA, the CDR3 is TGTGCCAGCAGCAAAAATAGCGGGAGCTCCTACAATGAGCAGTTCTTC.

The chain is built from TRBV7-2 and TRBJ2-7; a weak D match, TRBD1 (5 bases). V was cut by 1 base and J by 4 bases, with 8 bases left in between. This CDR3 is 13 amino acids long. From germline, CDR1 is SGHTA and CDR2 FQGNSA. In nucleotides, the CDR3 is TGTGCCAGCAGCTTAGGGAGACAGTACGAGCAGTACTTC. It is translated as CASSLGRQYEQYF.

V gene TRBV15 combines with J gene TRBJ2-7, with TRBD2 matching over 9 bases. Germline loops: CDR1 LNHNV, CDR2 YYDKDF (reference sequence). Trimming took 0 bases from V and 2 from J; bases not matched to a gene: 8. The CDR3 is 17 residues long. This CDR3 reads CATSRDLLAGQTYEQYF. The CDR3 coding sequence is TGTGCCACCAGCAGAGATCTCCTAGCGGGACAAACCTACGAGCAGTACTTC. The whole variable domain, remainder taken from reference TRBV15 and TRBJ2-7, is DAMVIQNPRYQVTQFGKPVTLSCSQTLNHNVMYWYQQKSSQAPKLLFHYYDKDFNNEADTPDNFQSRRPNTSFCFLDIRSPGLGDTAMYLCATSRDLLAGQTYEQYFGPGTRLTVT.

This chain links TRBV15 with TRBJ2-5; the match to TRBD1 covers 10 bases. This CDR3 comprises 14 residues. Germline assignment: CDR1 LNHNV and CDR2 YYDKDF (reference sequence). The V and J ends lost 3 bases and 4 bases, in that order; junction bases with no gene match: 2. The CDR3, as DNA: TGTGCCACCAGCAGCGACAGGGGGCGAGAGACCCAGTACTTC. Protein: CATSSDRGRETQYF.

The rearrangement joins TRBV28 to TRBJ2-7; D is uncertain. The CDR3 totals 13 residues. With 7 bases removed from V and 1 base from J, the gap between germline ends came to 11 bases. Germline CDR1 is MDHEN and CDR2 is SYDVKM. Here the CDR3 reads CASMFGQSYEQYF. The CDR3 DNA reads TGTGCCAGCATGTTCGGCCAGTCCTACGAGCAGTACTTC. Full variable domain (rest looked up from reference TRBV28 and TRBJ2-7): DVKVTQSSRYLVKRTGEKVFLECVQDMDHENMFWYRQDPGLGLRLIYFSYDVKMKEKGDIPEGYSVSREKKERFSLILESASTNQTSMYLCASMFGQSYEQYFGPGTRLTVT.

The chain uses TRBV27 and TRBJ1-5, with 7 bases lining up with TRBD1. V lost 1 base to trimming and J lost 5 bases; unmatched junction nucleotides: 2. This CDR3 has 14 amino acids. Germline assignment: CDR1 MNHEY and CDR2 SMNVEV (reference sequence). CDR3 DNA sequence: TGTGCCAGCAGTTTATACAGGGGATATCAGCCCCAGCATTTT. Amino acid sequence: CASSLYRGYQPQHF.

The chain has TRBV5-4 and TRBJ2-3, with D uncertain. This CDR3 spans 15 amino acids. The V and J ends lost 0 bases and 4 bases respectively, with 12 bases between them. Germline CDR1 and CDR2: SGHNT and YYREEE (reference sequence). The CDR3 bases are TGTGCCAGCAGCTTGGTTTCGTTAGCCGCAGATACGCAGTATTTT. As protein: CASSLVSLAADTQYF.

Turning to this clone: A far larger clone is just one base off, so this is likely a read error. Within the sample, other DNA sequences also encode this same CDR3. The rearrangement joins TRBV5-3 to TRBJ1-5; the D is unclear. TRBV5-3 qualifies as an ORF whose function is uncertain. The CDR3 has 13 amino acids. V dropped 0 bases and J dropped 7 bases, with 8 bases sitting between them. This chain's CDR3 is CARSLAQNQPQHF. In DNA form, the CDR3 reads TGTGCCAGAAGCTTGGCGCAAAACCAGCCCCAGCATTTT.

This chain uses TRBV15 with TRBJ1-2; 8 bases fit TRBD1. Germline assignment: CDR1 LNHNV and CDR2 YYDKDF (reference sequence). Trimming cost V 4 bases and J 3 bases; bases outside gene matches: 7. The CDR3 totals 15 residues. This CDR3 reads CATSILGQGDYGYTF. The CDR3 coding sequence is TGTGCCACCAGCATCTTAGGACAGGGTGACTATGGCTACACCTTC.

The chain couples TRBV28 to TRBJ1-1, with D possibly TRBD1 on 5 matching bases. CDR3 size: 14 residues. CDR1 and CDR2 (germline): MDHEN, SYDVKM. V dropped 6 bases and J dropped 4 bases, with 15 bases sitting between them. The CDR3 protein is CASRKGTGRTEAFF. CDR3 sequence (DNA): TGTGCCAGCAGAAAGGGGACGGGGCGCACTGAAGCTTTCTTT.

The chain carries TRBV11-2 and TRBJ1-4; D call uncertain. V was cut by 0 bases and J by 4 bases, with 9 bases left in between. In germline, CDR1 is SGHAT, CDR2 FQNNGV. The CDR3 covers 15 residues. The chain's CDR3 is CASSLDPASNEKLFF. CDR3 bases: TGTGCCAGCAGCTTAGATCCGGCCAGTAATGAAAAACTGTTTTTT.